This passage covers 21 T cell receptor beta chains from one sample sequenced in a study of T cell responses to AZD1222 COVID-19 vaccine. Using immunoSEQ multiplex PCR, the repertoire was profiled, and TCRdb retains in-frame clones only, with some absent. The profile shows approximately 150,000 clones, under 95% of them singletons. Sequenced material: peripheral blood, taken on day 0 of AZD1222 vaccination. These receptors were obtained from an adult in good health.

The gene calls are TRBV5-1 and TRBJ2-2; D not certain. The V and J ends lost 3 bases and 6 bases respectively, with 9 bases between them. This CDR3 region has 13 residues. Germline V gene lookup returns CDR1 SGHRS and CDR2 YFSETQ. The CDR3 region is CASSSSSSGELFF. The CDR3 DNA is TGCGCCAGCAGCTCATCTTCTTCCGGGGAGCTGTTTTTT.

This chain connects TRBV24-1 to TRBJ2-7, with 9 bases identical to TRBD2. Germline CDR1 KGHDR, CDR2 SFDVKD. The CDR3 extends over 15 amino acids. V dropped 10 bases and J dropped 6; count of bases not matched to a gene: 15. Here the CDR3 reads CATIQGLAGFCEQYF. In nucleotides, the CDR3 is TGTGCCACTATACAGGGACTAGCCGGTTTTTGCGAGCAGTACTTC.

DNA of the CDR3: TGCGCCAGCAGCCAAGTTCTGACAGGGGACTACAATCAGCCCCAGCATTTT. Encoded protein: CASSQVLTGDYNQPQHF. V and J are TRBV4-1 and TRBJ1-5, with 8 nucleotides matching TRBD1. The CDR3 covers 17 residues. With 1 base clipped from V and 3 bases from J, the junction kept 8 bases outside the gene matches. Per germline, CDR1 MGHRA and CDR2 YSYEKL.

The chain has TRBV18 and TRBJ1-1, with 7 bases identical to TRBD1. Looked up from germline, CDR1 is KGHSH and CDR2 is LQKENI. This CDR3 has 15 residues. Trimming removed 6 bases from V and 1 base from J; junction bases left unmatched: 8. CDR3 sequence (DNA): TGTGCCAGCTCCCCAGGGGGAGAGGGGAACACTGAAGCTTTCTTT. Residues: CASSPGGEGNTEAFF.

Remarks on this clone: Germline is not matched at one junction end, which may reflect a read error. The chain links TRBV7-7 to TRBJ2-7; 7 bases agree with TRBD2. The CDR3 has 13 amino acids. Germline CDR1 and CDR2: SSHAT and FNYEAQ (reference sequence). This chain's CDR3 is CASSFGEGGEQYF. The CDR3 DNA sequence: TGTGCTAGCAGCTTCGGGGAGGGAGGAGAGCAGTACTTC. The variable domain in full, completed from reference TRBV7-7 and TRBJ2-7, reads GAGVSQSPRYKVTKRGQDVTLRCDPISSHATLYWYQQALGQGPEFLTYFNYEAQPDKSGLPSDRFSAERPEGSISTLTIQRTEQRDSAMYRCASSFGEGGEQYFGPGTRLTVT.

The V gene is TRBV6-2 or TRBV6-3, the J gene TRBJ1-4; D is ambiguous. The V gene lost 2 bases and the J gene lost 0 bases, with 10 bases spanning the gap. The CDR3 length is 16 residues. Germline values: CDR1 MNHEY, CDR2 SVGEGT. Here the CDR3 DNA reads TGTGCCAGCAGTTACATCGACTTAGCAACTAATGAAAAACTGTTTTTT. It codes for CASSYIDLATNEKLFF.

The J gene is TRBJ1-5, the V gene TRBV5-4; D uncertain. Per the germline V gene, CDR1 is SGHNT and CDR2 is YYREEE (reference sequence). Trimming cost V 0 bases and J 3 bases, with 7 bases left between them. The length of the CDR3 is 14 residues. This chain's CDR3 is CASSLGRANQPQHF. CDR3 coding DNA: TGTGCCAGCAGCTTGGGAAGAGCCAATCAGCCCCAGCATTTT.

The chain couples TRBV6-5 to TRBJ2-7; 9 nucleotides align to TRBD2. The germline gives CDR1 MNHEY, CDR2 SVGAGI. J lost 3 bases, V lost 9 bases, and 3 bases had no gene match. This CDR3 spans 12 amino acids. CDR3 sequence reads: CASGTSHYEQYF. As DNA, the CDR3 is TGTGCCAGTGGGACTAGCCACTACGAGCAGTACTTC.

The chain employs TRBV6-5 and TRBJ1-5, with D perhaps TRBD1 (6 bases). CDR1 is MNHEY and CDR2 is SVGAGI in the germline V gene. V gave up 6 bases and J gave up 4 bases, with 16 bases separating them. CDR3 length: 15 amino acids. As DNA, the CDR3 is TGTGCCAGCAGGGTGGGGGGGGCCTCTAATCAGCCCCAGCATTTT. Translating gives CASRVGGASNQPQHF.

J is TRBJ1-6 and V is TRBV5-1; perhaps TRBD1 as D (5 bases). V lost 0 bases to trimming and J lost 8 bases, with 15 bases between them. CDR1 and CDR2 from the germline V gene are SGHRS and YFSETQ. CDR3 size: 16 residues. Here the CDR3 DNA reads TGCGCCAGCAGCTTGGGATCCCCAGGGCGAGATTCACCCCTCCACTTT. Encoded protein: CASSLGSPGRDSPLHF. The entire variable domain, with the rest obtained from reference TRBV5-1 and TRBJ1-6, is as follows: KAGVTQTPRYLIKTRGQQVTLSCSPISGHRSVSWYQQTPGQGLQFLFEYFSETQRNKGNFPGRFSGRQFSNSRSEMNVSTLELGDSALYLCASSLGSPGRDSPLHFGNGTRLTVT.

The chain employs TRBV2 and TRBJ2-3, with TRBD2 as a possible D gene (7 bases). The germline CDR1 and CDR2 sequences are SNHLY and FYNNEI. CDR3 length equals 13 residues. V gave up 7 bases and J gave up 5 bases, with 13 bases separating them. The CDR3 sequence: CASMGGLGDTQYF. The CDR3 DNA reads as TGTGCCAGCATGGGGGGGCTGGGAGATACGCAGTATTTT.

The gene calls are TRBV28 and TRBJ1-1, with D tentatively TRBD1 (5 bases). The CDR3 is 15 residues long. V was cut by 6 bases and J by 4 bases, with 18 bases left in between. Germline V gene sequence: CDR1 MDHEN, CDR2 SYDVKM. The DNA of the CDR3 is TGTGCCAGCAGCCCCACGGGACTTCGTTCCACTGAAGCTTTCTTT. This codes for CASSPTGLRSTEAFF.

This chain connects TRBV6-5 to TRBJ1-1; no clear D gene. The CDR3 is 14 amino acids. Trimming stripped 7 bases from V and 1 base from J, with 13 bases between. The germline CDR1 and CDR2 sequences are MNHEY and SVGAGI. As DNA, the CDR3 is TGTGCCAGCAAAACCCCAGCCACGAACACTGAAGCTTTCTTT. Translation: CASKTPATNTEAFF.

The rearrangement joins TRBV28 to TRBJ2-7; 9 bases map to TRBD2. This CDR3 region has 14 residues. CDR1 is MDHEN, CDR2 SYDVKM, per germline. The J segment lost 3 bases and the V segment lost 6 bases, leaving 6 bases of the junction unmatched. In DNA form, the CDR3 reads TGTGCCAGCAGGGCTAGCGGGACCGGCTACGAGCAGTACTTC. This translates into CASRASGTGYEQYF. Full variable domain (remainder filled in from reference TRBV28 and TRBJ2-7): DVKVTQSSRYLVKRTGEKVFLECVQDMDHENMFWYRQDPGLGLRLIYFSYDVKMKEKGDIPEGYSVSREKKERFSLILESASTNQTSMYLCASRASGTGYEQYFGPGTRLTVT.

The CDR3 nucleotides are TGTGCCACCACCGGGACAGGGTTTGGCTACACCTTC. Amino acid sequence: CATTGTGFGYTF. The chain couples TRBV15 to TRBJ1-2; 9 bases align to TRBD1. CDR1 and CDR2 from the germline V gene are LNHNV and YYDKDF (reference sequence). Losses at the gene ends were 7 bases for V and 7 bases for J; bases not matched to a gene: 4. CDR3 length: 12 residues. The full variable domain, in which reference TRBV15 and TRBJ1-2 provide the parts outside the CDR3, is DAMVIQNPRYQVTQFGKPVTLSCSQTLNHNVMYWYQQKSSQAPKLLFHYYDKDFNNEADTPDNFQSRRPNTSFCFLDIRSPGLGDTAMYLCATTGTGFGYTFGSGTRLTVV.

V gene TRBV11-1 combines with J gene TRBJ2-3, with D perhaps being TRBD1 or TRBD2 (5 bases each). The CDR3 is 15 residues long. Germline values: CDR1 SGHAT, CDR2 FQDESV (reference sequence). V was clipped by 1 base and J by 3 bases, with 11 bases between them. CDR3 protein: CASSLVGVRTDTQYF. In nucleotides, the CDR3 is TGTGCCAGCAGCTTAGTGGGGGTACGGACAGATACGCAGTATTTT.

The chain recombines TRBV4-1 with TRBJ1-6; possible D gene TRBD1, 5 bases. Deletions cut 8 bases from V and 5 bases from J, with 19 bases between. The CDR3 spans 16 residues. In germline, CDR1 is MGHRA, CDR2 YSYEKL. The DNA of the CDR3 is TGCGCCAGCCACAAGACAGCGGCGGGTGATAATTCACCCCTCCACTTT. Protein: CASHKTAAGDNSPLHF.

The chain employs TRBV27 and TRBJ1-2, with TRBD1 matching over 7 bases. CDR3 length: 13 residues. Trimming removed 5 bases from V and 5 bases from J; junction bases left unmatched: 5. Germline V lookup: CDR1 MNHEY, CDR2 SMNVEV (reference sequence). CDR3 DNA: TGTGCCAGCAGTGTGACAGGGAAATATGGCTACACCTTC. This encodes CASSVTGKYGYTF.

The chain recombines TRBV19 with TRBJ1-2, with D perhaps matching TRBD1 (6 bases). This CDR3 is built from 20 residues. V gave up 8 bases and J gave up 2 bases, with 33 bases separating them. Germline CDR1 reads LNHDA; CDR2 reads SQIVND (reference sequence). The CDR3 DNA reads TGTGCCAGTCCCCATGTACCACGGGTGCGTCTACTAGGACAGAACTATGGCTACACCTTC. Its protein product is CASPHVPRVRLLGQNYGYTF.

The rearrangement links TRBV7-8 to TRBJ2-7, with unresolved D. There are 13 residues in the CDR3. Per the germline V gene, CDR1 is SGHVS and CDR2 is FQNEAQ. V gave up 5 bases and J gave up 2 bases, with 10 bases separating them. The CDR3 spells CASSPHRAYEQYF. DNA of the CDR3: TGTGCCAGCAGCCCTCACAGAGCCTACGAGCAGTACTTC.

The gene calls are TRBV5-6 and TRBJ1-4, with TRBD1 matching 7 bases. The V gene's germline CDR1 is SGHDT and CDR2 YYEEEE. Trimming cost V 4 bases and J 0 bases; bases outside gene matches: 6. CDR3 length: 16 amino acids. This chain's CDR3 is CASSRTGEATNEKLFF. The CDR3 DNA sequence: TGTGCCAGCAGCCGTACAGGGGAGGCAACTAATGAAAAACTGTTTTTT.